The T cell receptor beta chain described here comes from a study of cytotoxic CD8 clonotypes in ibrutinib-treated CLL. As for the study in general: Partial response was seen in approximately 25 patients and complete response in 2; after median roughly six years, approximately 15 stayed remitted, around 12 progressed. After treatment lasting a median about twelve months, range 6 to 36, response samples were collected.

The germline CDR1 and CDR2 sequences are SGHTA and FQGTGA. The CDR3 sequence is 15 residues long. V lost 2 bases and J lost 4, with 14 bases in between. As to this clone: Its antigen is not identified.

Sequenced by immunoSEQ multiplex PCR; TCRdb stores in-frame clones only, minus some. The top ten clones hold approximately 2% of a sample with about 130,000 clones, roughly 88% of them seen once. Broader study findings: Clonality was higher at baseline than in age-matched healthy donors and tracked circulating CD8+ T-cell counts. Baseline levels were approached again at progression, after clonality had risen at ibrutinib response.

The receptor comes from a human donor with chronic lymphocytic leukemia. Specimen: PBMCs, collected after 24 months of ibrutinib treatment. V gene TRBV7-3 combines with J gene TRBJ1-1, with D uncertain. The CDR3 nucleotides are TGTGCCAGCAGCTTAGAAGGCAGAGCGGGCACTGAAGCTTTCTTT. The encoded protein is CASSLEGRAGTEAFF.